A selection of T cell receptor beta chains follows, all from one sample in a study of T cells after yellow fever vaccination. TCRdb reprocessed the 5' RACE reads via MiXCR and lists one record per CDR3 protein. The sample yields hundreds of thousands of distinct CDR3 sequences, over 4% seen once. The sample consisted of PBMCs, taken 5 days after the yellow fever booster vaccination. The source of these receptors is a man aged 18-30 years who received the YFV17D yellow fever vaccine. Both conserved end residues are part of each CDR3. Each record gives: clone size, D gene, J gene, V gene, CDR3 DNA, CDR3 protein. D genes are given only for firm matches. Clone size appears in some rows only: once, few, many, or a class for an expanded clone.

>-|-|TRBJ1-2|TRBV4-3
TGCGCCAGCAGCCAGAACGAGGGCTCCGACTATGGCTACACCTTC
CASSQNEGSDYGYTF
>-|TRBD1|TRBJ2-1|TRBV20-1
TGCAGTGCCACTCGTCATAGGGGGCCGCTAGAGCAGTTCTTC
CSATRHRGPLEQFF
>few|-|TRBJ1-5|TRBV25-1
TGTGCCAGCAGTGAATATGGAAGTCGTGGAAATAGCAATCAGCCCCAGCATTTT
CASSEYGSRGNSNQPQHF
>many|TRBD1|TRBJ2-5|TRBV7-3
TGTGCCAGCAGCTTAATCGGGGCCAGGGGGACCCAAGAGACCCAGTACTTC
CASSLIGARGTQETQYF
>many|-|TRBJ1-5|TRBV3-1
TGTGCCACCCACCACAAAGCAAATCAGCCCCAGCATTTT
CATHHKANQPQHF
>few|TRBD2|TRBJ2-4|TRBV20-1
TGCAGTGCTAGCCCGGTGGCAGGGACTAGCGGGGGGGCCTGGGGCATTCAGTACTTC
CSASPVAGTSGGAWGIQYF
>-|-|TRBJ2-3|TRBV13
TGTGCCAGCAGCCGGGCTCGGGACACTGGCACAGATACGCAGTATTTT
CASSRARDTGTDTQYF
>many|-|TRBJ2-3|TRBV7-3
TGTGCCAGCAGCTTAATGGCATCAGATACGCAGTATTTT
CASSLMASDTQYF
>-|-|TRBJ2-3|TRBV6-5
TGTGCCAGCAGTTTGGCCGAGCGTGGGGATACGCAGTATTTT
CASSLAERGDTQYF
>-|-|TRBJ2-2|TRBV12-3/TRBV12-4
TGTGCCAGCAGGCCGGTCTCCACCGGGGAGCTGTTTTTT
CASRPVSTGELFF
>many|-|TRBJ1-3|TRBV3-1
TGCGCCAGCAGCCAAGATCGGGGAAACACCATATATTTT
CASSQDRGNTIYF
>few|-|TRBJ2-2|TRBV4-3
TGCGCCAGCAGCCAAGCCGGGGGTGTCGCCGGGGAGCTGTTTTTT
CASSQAGGVAGELFF
>many|-|TRBJ2-1|TRBV7-2
TGTGCCAGCAGCTTAGCCTTCATGGATGAGCAGTTCTTC
CASSLAFMDEQFF
>-|-|TRBJ1-1|TRBV7-9
TGTGCCAGCAGCTCTACCCTGAAAGAAGAAGGCACTGAAGCTTTCTTT
CASSSTLKEEGTEAFF